Following are 9 T cell receptor beta chains from one sample sequenced in a study of T cell repertoires in cytomegalovirus infection. These TCRs are of unknown antigen specificity. TCRdb itself ran the reads through MiXCR, one entry per CDR3 protein. The sample includes 75,000 to 100,000 distinct CDR3 sequences, less than 30% seen only once; the top ten take roughly 70%. Sequencing used CD8+ T cells from cultured PBMCs, obtained from culture after CMV antigen stimulation. All receptors derive from a human donor in good health (CMV status not recorded). Some clones in this sample may be carry-over from other donors' samples.

This clonotype was seen more than once but under ten times. CDR3 loop: CASSQGQHSGNTIYF. CDR3 DNA: TGTGCCAGCTCACAAGGACAGCACTCTGGAAACACCATATATTTT. The J gene is TRBJ1-3, the V gene TRBV18; possible D gene TRBD1, 6 bases. Germline V gives CDR1 KGHSH, CDR2 LQKENI. The CDR3 runs to 15 residues. V was trimmed by 4 bases and J by 0 bases, leaving 10 bases between them.

The chain employs TRBV12-3 or TRBV12-4 and TRBJ1-5; no definite D call. The CDR3 length is 15 residues. Trimming left V 5 bases short and J 2 bases short, with 13 bases between. CDR3 sequence reads: CASSLGDGGNQPQHF. CDR3 in DNA: TGTGCCAGCAGTCTCGGGGATGGAGGCAATCAGCCCCAGCATTTT.

This clonotype was seen a handful of times. V gene TRBV7-6 combines with J gene TRBJ1-2; tentatively, D is TRBD1 (5 bases). This CDR3 spans 19 amino acids. Germline V gives CDR1 SGHVS, CDR2 FNYEAQ. V lost 5 bases and J lost 3, with 28 bases in between. The CDR3 loop reads CASSPNLAGLTPGDYGYTF. The CDR3 DNA reads TGTGCCAGCAGCCCCAATTTGGCGGGCCTTACACCGGGGGACTATGGCTACACCTTC.

The gene calls are TRBV19 and TRBJ2-7; possibly TRBD1 for D (6 bases). This CDR3 is built from 15 residues. Trimming removed 6 bases from V and 0 bases from J, with 15 bases in between. Germline CDR1 and CDR2: LNHDA and SQIVND (reference sequence). The CDR3 nucleotides are TGTGCCAGTAGCAGCCGGGACATCCGCTCCTACGAGCAGTACTTC. Translation gives CASSSRDIRSYEQYF.

This clonotype was recorded only once. The chain links TRBV27 to TRBJ1-1; D is unresolved. Germline CDR1 reads MNHEY; CDR2 reads SMNVEV (reference sequence). This CDR3 is 14 amino acids long. V lost 8 bases and J lost 1, with 14 bases in between. CDR3 sequence reads: CASGPNSWNTEAFF. The CDR3 DNA reads TGTGCCAGCGGCCCCAATTCATGGAACACTGAAGCTTTCTTT.

This clonotype was counted ten times or more. The chain employs TRBV6-5 and TRBJ2-2; no definite D call. Germline CDR1 MNHEY, CDR2 SVGAGI. The CDR3 totals 15 residues. Trimming left V 8 bases short and J 7 bases short, with 20 bases between. CDR3 region: CASLRHYLLDGELFF. The CDR3 nucleotides are TGTGCCAGCCTCCGGCACTACCTTTTAGACGGGGAGCTGTTTTTT.

This clonotype was seen once. This sequence joins TRBV12-3 or TRBV12-4 and TRBJ1-5; the D gene is possibly TRBD1 (6 bases). This CDR3 contains 14 residues. Trimming left V 6 bases short and J 3 bases short, with 12 bases between. The CDR3 region has the DNA TGTGCCAGCAGACCCACAGGGACCAATCAGCCCCAGCATTTT. It translates to CASRPTGTNQPQHF.

V and J are TRBV19 and TRBJ1-5, with D possibly being TRBD1 (5 bases). Germline loops: CDR1 LNHDA, CDR2 SQIVND (reference sequence). The CDR3 extends over 13 amino acids. Trimming shortened V by 1 base and J by 11 bases, and 12 bases separated the two germline ends. The CDR3 loop is CASSIVGRAAQHF. CDR3 sequence (DNA): TGTGCCAGTAGTATAGTCGGCAGGGCGGCCCAGCATTTT.

A note on this clonotype: A much larger clone is a single base away; this may be a read error. This rearrangement joins TRBV7-6 to TRBJ2-7; TRBD2 might be the D (5 bases). The CDR3 is 13 residues long. In germline, CDR1 is SGHVS, CDR2 FNYEAQ. V was shortened by 3 bases and J by 0 bases, with 6 bases between the two germline ends. The CDR3 sequence: CASSFGNSYEQYF. The CDR3 bases are TGTGCCAGCAGCTTCGGGAACTCCTACGAGCAGTACTTC.